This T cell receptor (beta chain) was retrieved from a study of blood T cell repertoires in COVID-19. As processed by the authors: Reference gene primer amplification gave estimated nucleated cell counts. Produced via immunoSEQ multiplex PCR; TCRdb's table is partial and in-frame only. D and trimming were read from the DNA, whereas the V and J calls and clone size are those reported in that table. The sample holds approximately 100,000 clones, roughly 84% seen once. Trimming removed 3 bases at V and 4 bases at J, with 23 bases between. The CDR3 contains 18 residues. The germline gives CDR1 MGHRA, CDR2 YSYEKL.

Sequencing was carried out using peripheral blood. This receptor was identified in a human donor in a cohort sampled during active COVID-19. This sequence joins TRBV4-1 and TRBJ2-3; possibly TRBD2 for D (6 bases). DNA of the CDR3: TGCGCCAGCAGCCACCTCCCCACTAGTCCGGGGGTCGCAGATACGCAGTATTTT. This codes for CASSHLPTSPGVADTQYF.